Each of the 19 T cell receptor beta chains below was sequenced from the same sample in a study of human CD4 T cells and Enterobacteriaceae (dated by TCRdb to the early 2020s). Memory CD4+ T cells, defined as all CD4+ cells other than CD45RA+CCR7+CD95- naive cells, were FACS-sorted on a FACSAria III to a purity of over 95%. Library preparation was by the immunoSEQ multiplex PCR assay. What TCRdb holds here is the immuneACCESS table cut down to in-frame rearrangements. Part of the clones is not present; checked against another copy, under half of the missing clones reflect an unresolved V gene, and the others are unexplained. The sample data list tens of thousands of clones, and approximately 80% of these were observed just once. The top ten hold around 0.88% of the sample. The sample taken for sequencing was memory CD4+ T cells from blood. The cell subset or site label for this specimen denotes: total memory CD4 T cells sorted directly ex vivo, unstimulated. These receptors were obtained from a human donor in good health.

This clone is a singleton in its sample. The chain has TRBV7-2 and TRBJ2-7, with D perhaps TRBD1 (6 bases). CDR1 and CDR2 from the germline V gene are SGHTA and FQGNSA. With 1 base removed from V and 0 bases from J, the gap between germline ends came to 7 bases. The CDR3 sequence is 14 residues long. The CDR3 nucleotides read TGTGCCAGCAGCTTAGAAGGGGGCTCCTACGAGCAGTACTTC. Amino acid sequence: CASSLEGGSYEQYF.

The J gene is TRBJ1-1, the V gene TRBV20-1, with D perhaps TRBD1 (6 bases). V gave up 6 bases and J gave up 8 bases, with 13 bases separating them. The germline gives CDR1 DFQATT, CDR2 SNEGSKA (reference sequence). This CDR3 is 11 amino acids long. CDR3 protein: CSAYRVAEAFF. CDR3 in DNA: TGCAGTGCCTACAGGGTGGCAGAAGCTTTCTTT.

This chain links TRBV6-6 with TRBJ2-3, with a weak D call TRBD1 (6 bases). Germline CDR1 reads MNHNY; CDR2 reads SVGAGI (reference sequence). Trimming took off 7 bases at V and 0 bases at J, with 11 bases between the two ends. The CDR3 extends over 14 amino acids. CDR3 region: CASTQGFSTDTQYF. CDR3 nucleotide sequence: TGTGCCAGCACCCAGGGGTTTAGCACAGATACGCAGTATTTT.

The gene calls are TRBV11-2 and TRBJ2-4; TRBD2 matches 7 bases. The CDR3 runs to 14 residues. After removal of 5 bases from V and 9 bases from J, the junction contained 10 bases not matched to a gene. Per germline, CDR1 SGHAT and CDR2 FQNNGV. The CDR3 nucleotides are TGTGCCAGCAGCCCCAAAACTGGGGGGGGCATTCAGTACTTC. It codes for CASSPKTGGGIQYF. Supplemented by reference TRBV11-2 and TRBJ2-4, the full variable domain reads EAGVAQSPRYKIIEKRQSVAFWCNPISGHATLYWYQQILGQGPKLLIQFQNNGVVDDSQLPKDRFSAERLKGVDSTLKIQPAKLEDSAVYLCASSPKTGGGIQYFGAGTRLSVL.

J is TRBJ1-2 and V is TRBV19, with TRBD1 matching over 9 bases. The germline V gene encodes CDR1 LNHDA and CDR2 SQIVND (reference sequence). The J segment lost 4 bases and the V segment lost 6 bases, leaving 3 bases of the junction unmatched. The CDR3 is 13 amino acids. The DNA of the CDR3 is TGTGCCAGTAGACGGGACAGGGCCTATGGCTACACCTTC. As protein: CASRRDRAYGYTF.

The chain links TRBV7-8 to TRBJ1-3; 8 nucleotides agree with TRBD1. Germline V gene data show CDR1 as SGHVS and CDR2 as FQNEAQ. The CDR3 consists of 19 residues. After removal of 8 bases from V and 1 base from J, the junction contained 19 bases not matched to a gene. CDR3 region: CASQPRPRQGIGSGNTIYF. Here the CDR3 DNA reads TGTGCCAGCCAGCCGCGGCCCCGACAGGGGATTGGTTCTGGAAACACCATATATTTT.

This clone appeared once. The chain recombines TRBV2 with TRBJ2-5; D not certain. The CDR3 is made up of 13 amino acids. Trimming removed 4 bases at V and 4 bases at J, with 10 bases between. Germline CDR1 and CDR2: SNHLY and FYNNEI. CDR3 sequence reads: CASSGQTRETQYF. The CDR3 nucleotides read TGTGCCAGCAGTGGTCAGACAAGAGAGACCCAGTACTTC.

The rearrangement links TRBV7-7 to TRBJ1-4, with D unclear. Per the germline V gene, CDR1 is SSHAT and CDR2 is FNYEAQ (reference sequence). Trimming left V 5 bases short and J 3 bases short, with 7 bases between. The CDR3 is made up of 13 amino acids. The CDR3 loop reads CASSPVSNEKLFF. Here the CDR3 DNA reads TGTGCCAGCAGCCCCGTTTCTAATGAAAAACTGTTTTTT.

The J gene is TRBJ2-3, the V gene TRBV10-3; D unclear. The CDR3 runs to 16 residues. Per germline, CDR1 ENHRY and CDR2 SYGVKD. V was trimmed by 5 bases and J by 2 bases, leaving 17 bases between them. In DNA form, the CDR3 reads TGTGCCATCAGTACCGGGTCCCAGCCCTCCACAGATACGCAGTATTTT. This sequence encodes CAISTGSQPSTDTQYF.

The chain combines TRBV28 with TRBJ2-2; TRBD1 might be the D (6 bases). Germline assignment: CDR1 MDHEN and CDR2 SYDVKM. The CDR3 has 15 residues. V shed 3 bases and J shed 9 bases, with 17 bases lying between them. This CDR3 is CASSFITGKVRELFF. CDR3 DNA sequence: TGTGCCAGCAGTTTTATCACAGGGAAGGTACGGGAGCTGTTTTTT. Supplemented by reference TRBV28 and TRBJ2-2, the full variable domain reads DVKVTQSSRYLVKRTGEKVFLECVQDMDHENMFWYRQDPGLGLRLIYFSYDVKMKEKGDIPEGYSVSREKKERFSLILESASTNQTSMYLCASSFITGKVRELFFGEGSRLTVL.

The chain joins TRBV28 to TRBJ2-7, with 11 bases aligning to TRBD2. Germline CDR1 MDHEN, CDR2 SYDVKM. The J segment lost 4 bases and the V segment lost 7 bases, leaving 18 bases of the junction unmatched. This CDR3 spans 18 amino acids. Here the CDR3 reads CASTTFGPTSGTGYEQYF. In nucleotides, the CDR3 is TGTGCCAGCACCACTTTTGGACCGACTAGCGGGACTGGTTACGAGCAGTACTTC.

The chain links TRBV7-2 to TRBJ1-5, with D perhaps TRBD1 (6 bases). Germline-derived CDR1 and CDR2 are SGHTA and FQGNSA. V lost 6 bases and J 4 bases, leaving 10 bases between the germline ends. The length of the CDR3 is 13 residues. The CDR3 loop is CASRGGANQPQHF. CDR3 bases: TGTGCCAGCAGGGGGGGGGCAAATCAGCCCCAGCATTTT. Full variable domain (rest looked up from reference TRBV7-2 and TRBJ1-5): GAGVSQSPSNKVTEKGKDVELRCDPISGHTALYWYRQSLGQGLEFLIYFQGNSAPDKSGLPSDRFSAERTGGSVSTLTIQRTQQEDSAVYLCASRGGANQPQHFGDGTRLSIL.

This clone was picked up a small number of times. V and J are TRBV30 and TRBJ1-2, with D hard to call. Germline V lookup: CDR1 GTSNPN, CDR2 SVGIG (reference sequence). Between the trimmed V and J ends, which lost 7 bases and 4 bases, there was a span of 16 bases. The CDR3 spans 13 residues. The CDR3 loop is CASDPGRIYGYTF. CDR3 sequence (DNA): TGTGCCTCCGACCCGGGTAGAATCTATGGCTACACCTTC.

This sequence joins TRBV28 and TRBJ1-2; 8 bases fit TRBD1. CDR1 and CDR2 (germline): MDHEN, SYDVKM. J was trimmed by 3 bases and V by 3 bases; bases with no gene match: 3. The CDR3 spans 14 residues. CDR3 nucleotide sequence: TGTGCCAGCAGTTTCGGACAGGGTGACTATGGCTACACCTTC. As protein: CASSFGQGDYGYTF.

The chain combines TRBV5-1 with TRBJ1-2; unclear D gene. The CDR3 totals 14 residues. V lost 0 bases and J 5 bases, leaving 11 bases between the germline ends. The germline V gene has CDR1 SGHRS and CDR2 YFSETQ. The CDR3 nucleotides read TGCGCCAGCAGCTTGGACCGGGCCGATTATGGCTACACCTTC. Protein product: CASSLDRADYGYTF.

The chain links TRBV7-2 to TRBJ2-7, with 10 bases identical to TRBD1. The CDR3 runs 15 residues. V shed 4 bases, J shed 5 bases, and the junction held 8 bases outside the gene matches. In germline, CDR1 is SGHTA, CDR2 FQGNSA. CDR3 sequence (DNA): TGTGCCAGCAGCTCGAGGGACAGGGGAGTCCACGAGCAGTACTTC. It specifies CASSSRDRGVHEQYF.

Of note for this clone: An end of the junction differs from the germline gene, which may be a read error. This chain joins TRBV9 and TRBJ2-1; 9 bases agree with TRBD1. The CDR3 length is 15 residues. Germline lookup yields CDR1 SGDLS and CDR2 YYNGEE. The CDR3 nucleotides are TGTGCCAGCAACGTACAGGGGGCGCAATACAATGAGCAGTTCTTC. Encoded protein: CASNVQGAQYNEQFF.

Here the CDR3 DNA reads TGTGCCATCAGTGATGTGGCTAGCGGATACGAGCAGTACTTC. Its protein is CAISDVASGYEQYF. The chain has TRBV10-3 and TRBJ2-7; 7 bases agree with TRBD2. V lost 3 bases, J lost 4 bases, and 6 bases stayed unmatched. This CDR3 region has 14 residues. Germline CDR1 reads ENHRY; CDR2 reads SYGVKD.

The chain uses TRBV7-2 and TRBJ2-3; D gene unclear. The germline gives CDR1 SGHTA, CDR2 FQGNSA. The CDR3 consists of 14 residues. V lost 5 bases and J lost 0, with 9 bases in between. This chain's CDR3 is CASSLYSSTDTQYF. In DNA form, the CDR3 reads TGTGCCAGCAGCCTCTACTCTAGCACAGATACGCAGTATTTT.